One T cell receptor beta chain is described in this entry. The V and J ends lost 0 bases and 9 bases, in that order; junction bases with no gene match: 11. The CDR3 spans 17 residues. Germline V gives CDR1 LNHNV, CDR2 YYDKDF (reference sequence). Method: immunoSEQ multiplex PCR; TCRdb's copy keeps in-frame clones and lacks some. Of a few hundred thousand clones in the sample, about 89% were seen once. These data are taken from a study of blood T cell repertoires in COVID-19. At the level of the study: Samples came from the United States, Italy and Spain, spanning acute and convalescent COVID-19.

The TCR was taken from a woman aged 25 to 39 who had recovered from COVID-19. Sequences were obtained from PBMCs or T cells enriched from blood (not recorded which). V gene TRBV15 combines with J gene TRBJ2-1; 10 bases fit TRBD2. CDR3 DNA sequence: TGTGCCACCAGCAGAGATCCTCTAGCGGGAGCGGGGGGTGAGCAGTTCTTC. Its protein product is CATSRDPLAGAGGEQFF.